This T cell receptor beta chain was retrieved from a study of T cells in Graves' hyperthyroidism and ophthalmopathy. PBMCs stemmed from approximately 10 ml fresh peripheral blood. Amplified regions were TCR beta CDR3 sequences from RNA transcripts. HTBI primers were the set used in a first-round RT-PCR of the TCR CDR3. TCRdb independently ran MiXCR on the multiplex PCR reads; one entry per CDR3 protein. The sample holds approximately 620,000 distinct CDR3 sequences, about a sixth seen once. Overall study findings and caveats: Blood also held most thyroid clonotypes expanded beyond 0.001.

Of note for this clonotype: What it recognizes is unknown. The final CDR3 position lacks the conserved phenylalanine or tryptophan, pointing to a likely read error.

The sequenced material came from blood. This TCR came from a woman aged 40-49 years with Graves' ophthalmopathy.

The CDR3 reads CASRPRDSGANVLTL. The CDR3 bases are TGTGCCAGCAGACCCAGGGACTCTGGGGCCAACGTCCTGACTCTC. The rearrangement uses TRBV6-1 and TRBJ2-6; D might be TRBD1 (5 bases). Looked up from germline, CDR1 is MNHNS and CDR2 is SASEGT. This CDR3 region has 15 residues. The V end was cut by 6 bases, the J end by 0 bases, with 9 bases between.